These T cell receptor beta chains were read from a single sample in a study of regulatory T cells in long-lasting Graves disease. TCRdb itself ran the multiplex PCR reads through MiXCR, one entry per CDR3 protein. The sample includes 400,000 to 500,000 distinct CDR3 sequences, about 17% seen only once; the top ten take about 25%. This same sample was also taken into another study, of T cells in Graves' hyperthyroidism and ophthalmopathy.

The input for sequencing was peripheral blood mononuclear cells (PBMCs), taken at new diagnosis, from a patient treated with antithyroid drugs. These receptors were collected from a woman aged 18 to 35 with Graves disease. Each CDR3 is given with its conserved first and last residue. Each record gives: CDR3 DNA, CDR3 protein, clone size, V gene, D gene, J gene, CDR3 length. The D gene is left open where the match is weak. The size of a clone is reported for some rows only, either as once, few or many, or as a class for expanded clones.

CDR3nt: TGTGCCACTAGGGTTTTGGGAACCCATGGCTACACCTTC
CDR3aa: CATRVLGTHGYTF
abundance: .
v_gene: TRBV7-9
d_gene: .
j_gene: TRBJ1-2
len: 13

CDR3nt: TGTGCCTGGCGAGTGGCTAGCGGGAGTTCGAACACCGGGGAGCTGTTTTTT
CDR3aa: CAWRVASGSSNTGELFF
abundance: few
v_gene: TRBV30
d_gene: TRBD2
j_gene: TRBJ2-2
len: 17

CDR3nt: TGTGCCAGCAGCCAAGAAAAGGCCTACACCTACGAGCAGTACTTC
CDR3aa: CASSQEKAYTYEQYF
abundance: .
v_gene: TRBV4-1
d_gene: .
j_gene: TRBJ2-7
len: 15

CDR3nt: TGTGCCAGCAGTTTGGGGCTAATTGCCGAGCAGTACTTC
CDR3aa: CASSLGLIAEQYF
abundance: many
v_gene: TRBV6-9
d_gene: .
j_gene: TRBJ2-7
len: 13

CDR3nt: TGTGCCAGCAGTGATAGAGATCTCTCCTACGAGCAGTACTTC
CDR3aa: CASSDRDLSYEQYF
abundance: many
v_gene: TRBV6-2/TRBV6-3
d_gene: .
j_gene: TRBJ2-7
len: 14

CDR3nt: TGTGCCAGCGCCTTTGGGACAGGGGCCAACAATGAGCAGTTCTTC
CDR3aa: CASAFGTGANNEQFF
abundance: .
v_gene: TRBV11-2
d_gene: TRBD1
j_gene: TRBJ2-1
len: 15

CDR3nt: TGCGCCAGCAGCCAGACGAATTCTCTAGCGGGAGGGCCGTTCTACGAGCAGTACTTC
CDR3aa: CASSQTNSLAGGPFYEQYF
abundance: .
v_gene: TRBV4-3
d_gene: TRBD2
j_gene: TRBJ2-7
len: 19

CDR3nt: TGTGCCAGTAGTGTAAACTCCGGGACAGGGAGCTCACCCCTCCACTTT
CDR3aa: CASSVNSGTGSSPLHF
abundance: .
v_gene: TRBV19
d_gene: TRBD1
j_gene: TRBJ1-6
len: 16

CDR3nt: TGTGCCAGTAGTATTTCGACAGGGGGGGAGACCCAGTACTTC
CDR3aa: CASSISTGGETQYF
abundance: few
v_gene: TRBV19
d_gene: TRBD1
j_gene: TRBJ2-5
len: 14

CDR3nt: TGTGCCATCAGTGATCTCGCCGACACTAACTATGGCTACACCTTC
CDR3aa: CAISDLADTNYGYTF
abundance: few
v_gene: TRBV10-3
d_gene: .
j_gene: TRBJ1-2
len: 15

CDR3nt: TGTGCCTGGAGTAAGACCGGGACTGTTGGAAACACCATATATTTT
CDR3aa: CAWSKTGTVGNTIYF
abundance: .
v_gene: TRBV30
d_gene: .
j_gene: TRBJ1-3
len: 15

CDR3nt: TGTGCCAGCAGCGTAGCTCCTAGCGCCTCCACAGATACGCAGTATTTT
CDR3aa: CASSVAPSASTDTQYF
abundance: few
v_gene: TRBV9
d_gene: .
j_gene: TRBJ2-3
len: 16

CDR3nt: TGTGCCAGCAGCACCAGGGTAGCCTACGAGCAGTACTTC
CDR3aa: CASSTRVAYEQYF
abundance: .
v_gene: TRBV27
d_gene: .
j_gene: TRBJ2-7
len: 13

CDR3nt: TGTGCCAGCAGTTTCCCGACAGGGACCACAGATACGCAGTATTTT
CDR3aa: CASSFPTGTTDTQYF
abundance: many
v_gene: TRBV5-1
d_gene: TRBD1
j_gene: TRBJ2-3
len: 15

CDR3nt: TGTGCCAGCAGTTTTGGGCTAAATACGCAGTATTTT
CDR3aa: CASSFGLNTQYF
abundance: many
v_gene: TRBV12-3/TRBV12-4
d_gene: .
j_gene: TRBJ2-3
len: 12

CDR3nt: TGTGCCAGCAGCGACGACCGGAACACTGAAGCTTTCTTT
CDR3aa: CASSDDRNTEAFF
abundance: many
v_gene: TRBV7-3
d_gene: .
j_gene: TRBJ1-1
len: 13

CDR3nt: TGTGCTAGCAGACCTACCGGGACTAGCACAGATACGCAGTATTTT
CDR3aa: CASRPTGTSTDTQYF
abundance: .
v_gene: TRBV7-7
d_gene: .
j_gene: TRBJ2-3
len: 15

CDR3nt: TGCAGTGCTAGAGATCCGGGTCAGGGGGCTGGCGGGGAGCTGTTTTTT
CDR3aa: CSARDPGQGAGGELFF
abundance: few
v_gene: TRBV20-1
d_gene: TRBD1
j_gene: TRBJ2-2
len: 16

CDR3nt: TGTGCCAGCTCAACGTCGATTGAGGCGTGGAGCACAGATACGCAGTATTTT
CDR3aa: CASSTSIEAWSTDTQYF
abundance: .
v_gene: TRBV6-1
d_gene: .
j_gene: TRBJ2-3
len: 17

CDR3nt: TGTGCCAGCATCTTAACTGTACCCTACAATGAGCAGTTCTTC
CDR3aa: CASILTVPYNEQFF
abundance: many
v_gene: TRBV11-2
d_gene: .
j_gene: TRBJ2-1
len: 14

CDR3nt: TGCAGTGCCGAGCCGGGACTAGCGTCAGATACGCAGTATTTT
CDR3aa: CSAEPGLASDTQYF
abundance: many
v_gene: TRBV20-1
d_gene: TRBD2
j_gene: TRBJ2-3
len: 14

CDR3nt: TGCAGTGCTAGGCGGAACAGCTACGAGCAGTACTTC
CDR3aa: CSARRNSYEQYF
abundance: many
v_gene: TRBV20-1
d_gene: .
j_gene: TRBJ2-7
len: 12

CDR3nt: TGCAGTGCTAGAGTCGGCCGGCTCGGCAATCAGCCCCAGCATTTT
CDR3aa: CSARVGRLGNQPQHF
abundance: many
v_gene: TRBV20-1
d_gene: .
j_gene: TRBJ1-5
len: 15

CDR3nt: TGTGCCTGGGAAAGAGGGGGGTTCACTGAAGCTTTCTTT
CDR3aa: CAWERGGFTEAFF
abundance: few
v_gene: TRBV30
d_gene: .
j_gene: TRBJ1-1
len: 13

CDR3nt: TGTGCCAGCAGCAATAAGAGGGCAGCGAACACTGAAGCTTTCTTT
CDR3aa: CASSNKRAANTEAFF
abundance: .
v_gene: TRBV12-3/TRBV12-4
d_gene: .
j_gene: TRBJ1-1
len: 15

CDR3nt: TGTGCCACGGCGGGGGCGCCACAAGAGACCCAGTACTTC
CDR3aa: CATAGAPQETQYF
abundance: .
v_gene: TRBV24-1
d_gene: .
j_gene: TRBJ2-5
len: 13

CDR3nt: TGTGCCAGCAGTTACTCTTCTCTGGACAGGCCTTACTCTGGAAACACCATATATTTT
CDR3aa: CASSYSSLDRPYSGNTIYF
abundance: .
v_gene: TRBV6-2/TRBV6-3
d_gene: TRBD1
j_gene: TRBJ1-3
len: 19

CDR3nt: TGTGCCAGCACAGGACAGGGGTTGACCGGGGCCAACGTCCTGACTTTC
CDR3aa: CASTGQGLTGANVLTF
abundance: many
v_gene: TRBV28
d_gene: TRBD1
j_gene: TRBJ2-6
len: 16

CDR3nt: TGTGCCAGCAGGACCTTGGGTGACAGCGGCTATGGCTACACCTTC
CDR3aa: CASRTLGDSGYGYTF
abundance: many
v_gene: TRBV12-3/TRBV12-4
d_gene: .
j_gene: TRBJ1-2
len: 15

CDR3nt: TGTGCCACCAAAGTGGATGGCGGGGTTTACAATGAGCAGTTCTTC
CDR3aa: CATKVDGGVYNEQFF
abundance: few
v_gene: TRBV2
d_gene: .
j_gene: TRBJ2-1
len: 15

CDR3nt: TGCAGCGTTGTCATAGCGTCCTACAATGAGCAGTTCTTC
CDR3aa: CSVVIASYNEQFF
abundance: few
v_gene: TRBV29-1
d_gene: .
j_gene: TRBJ2-1
len: 13

CDR3nt: TGCAGTGCTAGGCCAACAGGGGCGATTTCTCAGCCCCAGCATTTT
CDR3aa: CSARPTGAISQPQHF
abundance: many
v_gene: TRBV20-1
d_gene: TRBD1
j_gene: TRBJ1-5
len: 15

CDR3nt: TGCGCCAGCAGCCAAGAAGGCCGCAGGGGGGCAGATACGCAGTATTTT
CDR3aa: CASSQEGRRGADTQYF
abundance: .
v_gene: TRBV4-1
d_gene: .
j_gene: TRBJ2-3
len: 16

CDR3nt: TGTGCCAGCTCGATCACGCCCCGGGAGAGAGGCAATGAGCAGTTCTTC
CDR3aa: CASSITPRERGNEQFF
abundance: .
v_gene: TRBV18
d_gene: .
j_gene: TRBJ2-1
len: 16

CDR3nt: TGTGCCAGCAGTCCGACTCTGACAGGGGGTAATCAGCCCCAGCATTTT
CDR3aa: CASSPTLTGGNQPQHF
abundance: many
v_gene: TRBV28
d_gene: TRBD1
j_gene: TRBJ1-5
len: 16

CDR3nt: TGTGCCAGCAGCTTAGGGCTCGGGTCTAGCACAGATACGCAGTATTTT
CDR3aa: CASSLGLGSSTDTQYF
abundance: many
v_gene: TRBV7-3
d_gene: .
j_gene: TRBJ2-3
len: 16

CDR3nt: TGTGCCAGCAGTTTATCCTCGGGAGTGGTAGATACGCAGTATTTT
CDR3aa: CASSLSSGVVDTQYF
abundance: many
v_gene: TRBV27
d_gene: .
j_gene: TRBJ2-3
len: 15

CDR3nt: TGTGCCAGCAGGGCGCGGACGGCTGCTCTCCAAGAGACCCAGTACTTC
CDR3aa: CASRARTAALQETQYF
abundance: many
v_gene: TRBV7-9
d_gene: .
j_gene: TRBJ2-5
len: 16

CDR3nt: TGTGCCAGCAGTTTAGGTGGCGAACAGGGGACTCGCCCCCAGCATTTT
CDR3aa: CASSLGGEQGTRPQHF
abundance: many
v_gene: TRBV28
d_gene: TRBD1
j_gene: TRBJ1-5
len: 16

CDR3nt: TGTGCCAGCAGCTTCGCCGGGACGGCCTCCTACGAGCAGTACTTC
CDR3aa: CASSFAGTASYEQYF
abundance: many
v_gene: TRBV11-3
d_gene: .
j_gene: TRBJ2-7
len: 15

CDR3nt: TGCGCCAGCAGAACTAGCGACACAGATACGCAGTATTTT
CDR3aa: CASRTSDTDTQYF
abundance: few
v_gene: TRBV10-2
d_gene: TRBD2
j_gene: TRBJ2-3
len: 13

CDR3nt: TGCAGTGCTAGCGGAGGACGTCGTAGGGAGACCCAGTACTTC
CDR3aa: CSASGGRRRETQYF
abundance: many
v_gene: TRBV20-1
d_gene: .
j_gene: TRBJ2-5
len: 14

CDR3nt: TGTGCCAGCAGTGAATCTAAAGACCTCACCCCCACAGATACGCAGTATTTT
CDR3aa: CASSESKDLTPTDTQYF
abundance: many
v_gene: TRBV2
d_gene: .
j_gene: TRBJ2-3
len: 17

CDR3nt: TGCAGTGCTAGACCCTTAGACAGGGGGCGGTACGAGCAGTACTTC
CDR3aa: CSARPLDRGRYEQYF
abundance: .
v_gene: TRBV20-1
d_gene: TRBD1
j_gene: TRBJ2-7
len: 15

CDR3nt: TGTGCCAGCAGCCTTATGTGGGGGGCGGCGGACAGATCCTACGAGCAGTACTTC
CDR3aa: CASSLMWGAADRSYEQYF
abundance: .
v_gene: TRBV7-9
d_gene: .
j_gene: TRBJ2-7
len: 18

CDR3nt: TGTGCCAGCGCCATCGGGCCATCCTACGAGCAGTACTTC
CDR3aa: CASAIGPSYEQYF
abundance: .
v_gene: TRBV6-1
d_gene: .
j_gene: TRBJ2-7
len: 13

CDR3nt: TGTGCCAGCAGTGAAGGTATGGAGCAGTACTTC
CDR3aa: CASSEGMEQYF
abundance: .
v_gene: TRBV25-1
d_gene: .
j_gene: TRBJ2-7
len: 11

CDR3nt: TGCAGTGCTAGACGAGCCGGGACAGGTTACGAGCAGTACTTC
CDR3aa: CSARRAGTGYEQYF
abundance: many
v_gene: TRBV20-1
d_gene: TRBD1
j_gene: TRBJ2-7
len: 14

CDR3nt: TGTGCCAGCAGACATCAGGGGACGAATGAGCAGTTCTTC
CDR3aa: CASRHQGTNEQFF
abundance: .
v_gene: TRBV6-1
d_gene: .
j_gene: TRBJ2-1
len: 13

CDR3nt: TGTGCCAGCAGCTTAGACGGCAGCGGCACTGAAGCTTTCTTT
CDR3aa: CASSLDGSGTEAFF
abundance: few
v_gene: TRBV7-9
d_gene: .
j_gene: TRBJ1-1
len: 14

CDR3nt: TGTGCCAGCAGTTCGACAGTGAACACTGAAGCTTTCTTT
CDR3aa: CASSSTVNTEAFF
abundance: many
v_gene: TRBV5-1
d_gene: .
j_gene: TRBJ1-1
len: 13

CDR3nt: TGCAGTGCGCTCAGCCGGGAGCGGATCACCGGGGAGCTGTTTTTT
CDR3aa: CSALSRERITGELFF
abundance: many
v_gene: TRBV20-1
d_gene: .
j_gene: TRBJ2-2
len: 15

CDR3nt: TGTGCCAGCCCCAAGGACGTGGGACTAGCGGGAGTCCCCGATGCCCTCCCAAATGAGCAGTTCTTC
CDR3aa: CASPKDVGLAGVPDALPNEQFF
abundance: .
v_gene: TRBV6-2/TRBV6-3
d_gene: TRBD2
j_gene: TRBJ2-1
len: 22